This note documents a single T cell receptor beta chain sequence. Its target is not known. The germline CDR1 and CDR2 sequences are LGHNA and YSLEER. The V gene end was trimmed by 1 base and the J gene end by 7 bases; junction bases not matched to a gene: 1. CDR3 length: 14 amino acids. Some clones are missing from TCRdb's copy, which holds only in-frame ones; the method was immunoSEQ multiplex PCR. The data contain around 200,000 clones, about 90% of them seen just once; the ten biggest clones take up about 0.53%. This specimen comes from a study of T cell responses to AZD1222 COVID-19 vaccine. Study observations and caveats: Dominant CD4 TCR responses targeted spike regions 160-218 and 743-854. Sampled repertoires all dated from after the peak T cell response.

Material: peripheral blood, obtained on day 0 of AZD1222 vaccination. This TCR was sampled from an adult in good health. This chain connects TRBV4-3 to TRBJ1-4; TRBD1 matches 9 bases. The CDR3 sequence: CASSQGGQGEKLFF. CDR3 nucleotide sequence: TGCGCCAGCAGCCAAGGGGGACAGGGTGAAAAACTGTTTTTT.